Below, one T cell receptor beta chain is given with its context. The sample is drawn from a study of blood T cell repertoires in COVID-19. Across the study: Sites in the United States, Italy and Spain provided acute and convalescent COVID-19 samples. Sample material is recorded as cDNA or gDNA derived from T cells, B-cell-depleted T cells, or PBMCs.

The CDR3 has 14 amino acids. Germline V gives CDR1 SGHTA, CDR2 FQGNSA. V was clipped by 4 bases and J by 8 bases; unmatched bases: 10. In the original workflow: Reference gene primer amplification gave nucleated cell count estimates. Here immunoSEQ multiplex PCR was the method, and the copy in TCRdb shows in-frame clones only, minus some. V and J calls and clone size are as listed in that table; D and trimming were resolved from the DNA. The sample lists about 200,000 clones, 90% seen once, with about 0.54% in the top ten. This chain links TRBV7-2 with TRBJ1-2; 7 nucleotides match TRBD1. The receptor's source is a man in his fifties with acute or convalescent COVID-19. The sequenced sample consisted of peripheral blood. For the CDR3, the DNA is TGTGCCAGCAGCTCTGGACAGGACCCCCAAGGCTACACCTTC. It translates to CASSSGQDPQGYTF.